This record concerns one T cell receptor (beta chain) sequence. What was amplified from RNA transcripts were TCR beta CDR3 regions. HTBI primers were employed in a first-round RT-PCR of the TCR CDR3. TCRdb reprocessed the multiplex PCR reads via MiXCR and lists one record per CDR3 protein. The data contain about 400,000 distinct CDR3 sequences, around 14% of them singletons. CDR1 and CDR2 (germline): MDHEN, SYDVKM. The CDR3 spans 15 residues. The V end lost 5 bases, the J end lost 1 base, and 15 bases lay between the germline ends. The entry originates in a study of T cells in Graves' hyperthyroidism and ophthalmopathy.

Sequences were obtained from blood. This TCR came from a young woman with Graves' hyperthyroidism. The V gene is TRBV28, the J gene TRBJ2-7; D gene unclear. The CDR3: CASSRLGIGSYEQYF. The DNA of the CDR3 is TGTGCCAGCAGTAGGCTCGGAATAGGGTCCTACGAGCAGTACTTC.